This record covers a single TCR beta chain. Between the trimmed V and J ends, which lost 2 bases and 1 base, there was a span of 9 bases. This CDR3 has 15 amino acids. Germline CDR1 reads MNHEY; CDR2 reads SVGEGT. These data are taken from a study of identical twins. Each CDR3 protein is one row after TCRdb ran MiXCR on the 5' RACE reads. The data contain under 1 million distinct CDR3 sequences, approximately 13% of them singletons. This same sample was also part of a study on yellow fever vaccine responses in identical twins.

V is TRBV6-2 or TRBV6-3 and J is TRBJ2-1; no clear D. Sequencing was done on a sample of PBMCs. This sequence was found in a woman between 18 and 29 years old in good health. The CDR3 region has the DNA TGTGCCAGCAGTTACAAGGCGTCTTCCTACAATGAGCAGTTCTTC. It specifies CASSYKASSYNEQFF.